The 29 T cell receptor beta chains reported below all come from one sample, sequenced in a study of blood T cell repertoires in COVID-19. Profiled with immunoSEQ multiplex PCR; TCRdb holds only in-frame clones, not every one. The repertoire includes about 75,000 clones, around 83% of them detected once, and 20% to 25% sits in the top ten. Sequencing was performed on peripheral blood. The receptors originated from a woman between 45 and 60 years old with acute or convalescent COVID-19.

The CDR3 sequence: CASTRQGGSGANVLTF. For the CDR3, the DNA is TGTGCCAGTACCCGACAGGGTGGCTCTGGGGCCAACGTCCTGACTTTC. This chain connects TRBV19 to TRBJ2-6, with 7 bases fitting TRBD1. The V gene end was trimmed by 7 bases and the J gene end by 0 bases; junction bases not matched to a gene: 6. In germline, CDR1 is LNHDA, CDR2 SQIVND (reference sequence). This CDR3 spans 16 amino acids.

The chain combines TRBV28 with TRBJ1-2; TRBD1 matches 10 bases. With 5 bases clipped from V and 5 bases from J, the junction kept 11 bases outside the gene matches. The CDR3 consists of 16 residues. Per germline, CDR1 MDHEN and CDR2 SYDVKM. The CDR3 region is CASSPVDRGTGYGYTF. In DNA, the CDR3 is TGTGCCAGCAGTCCCGTGGACAGGGGGACGGGTTATGGCTACACCTTC.

The rearrangement links TRBV6-1 to TRBJ2-4; 11 bases map to TRBD1. Per the germline V gene, CDR1 is MNHNS and CDR2 is SASEGT. The length of the CDR3 is 13 residues. J gave up 11 bases and V 1 base, and 1 base lay outside the gene matches. CDR3 coding DNA: TGTGCCAGCAGTGAAGTGGGACAGGGGGTTCAGTACTTC. Protein sequence: CASSEVGQGVQYF.

A single count supports this clone. The rearrangement links TRBV28 to TRBJ2-1; D is ambiguous. Trimming removed 4 bases at V and 8 bases at J, with 6 bases between. The CDR3 has 11 amino acids. Germline lookup yields CDR1 MDHEN and CDR2 SYDVKM. The CDR3 is CASSYSDEQFF. For the CDR3, the DNA is TGTGCCAGCAGTTACTCCGATGAGCAGTTCTTC.

The chain is built from TRBV29-1 and TRBJ2-4, with D perhaps matching TRBD2 (6 bases). CDR3 length equals 16 residues. CDR1 and CDR2 (germline): SQVTM, ANQGSEA. V lost 3 bases and J 9 bases, leaving 24 bases between the germline ends. The CDR3: CSVEGLAERPRGIQYF. In nucleotides, the CDR3 is TGCAGCGTTGAGGGTTTAGCGGAGAGGCCAAGGGGCATTCAGTACTTC.

This clone was found a few times. V usage is TRBV7-2 and J usage is TRBJ2-7, with TRBD2 matching over 8 bases. V shed 1 base, J shed 13 bases, and the junction held 9 bases outside the gene matches. CDR1 is SGHTA, CDR2 FQGNSA, per germline. CDR3 size: 13 residues. The CDR3 reads CASSLDPGRALYF. The CDR3, as DNA: TGTGCCAGCAGCTTAGATCCCGGGAGGGCCCTCTACTTC.

The V gene is TRBV6-5, the J gene TRBJ1-1; 7 bases map to TRBD1. Per the germline V gene, CDR1 is MNHEY and CDR2 is SVGAGI. The CDR3 has 14 amino acids. J gave up 0 bases and V 2 bases, and 0 bases lay outside the gene matches. The CDR3 spells CASSYGQVNTEAFF. The CDR3 region has the DNA TGTGCCAGCAGTTACGGACAGGTGAACACTGAAGCTTTCTTT.

J is TRBJ1-1 and V is TRBV19; TRBD1 might be the D (6 bases). The V and J ends lost 6 bases and 0 bases respectively, with 17 bases between them. The CDR3 is 16 amino acids. Per the germline V gene, CDR1 is LNHDA and CDR2 is SQIVND (reference sequence). The CDR3 spells CASSPGWGLMNTEAFF. The CDR3 coding sequence is TGTGCCAGTAGCCCTGGGTGGGGGCTCATGAACACTGAAGCTTTCTTT. Supplemented by reference TRBV19 and TRBJ1-1, the full variable domain reads DGGITQSPKYLFRKEGQNVTLSCEQNLNHDAMYWYRQDPGQGLRLIYYSQIVNDFQKGDIAEGYSVSREKKESFPLTVTSAQKNPTAFYLCASSPGWGLMNTEAFFGQGTRLTVV.

The chain joins TRBV3-1 (or the pseudogene TRBV3-2) to TRBJ1-1; D perhaps matches TRBD1 (5 bases). V gave up 3 bases and J gave up 1 base, with 9 bases separating them. This CDR3 has 14 amino acids. Per germline, CDR1 LGHDT and CDR2 YNNKEL (reference sequence). In DNA form, the CDR3 reads TGTGCCAGCAGCCAGTACCAGGGGAACACTGAAGCTTTCTTT. Amino acids: CASSQYQGNTEAFF.

The chain has TRBV18 and TRBJ2-7, with 7 bases aligning to TRBD1. CDR1 and CDR2 (germline): KGHSH, LQKENI. The CDR3 totals 16 residues. V lost 1 base and J lost 2; bases outside the gene matches: 8. CDR3 nucleotide sequence: TGTGCCAGCTCACCACAGATGGACAGGACCACCTACGAGCAGTACTTC. As protein: CASSPQMDRTTYEQYF.

The V and J genes are TRBV7-2 and TRBJ2-7, with 8 bases fitting TRBD1. The CDR3 is 16 residues long. With V trimmed by 7 bases and J by 3 bases, 14 bases remained unmatched. Germline lookup yields CDR1 SGHTA and CDR2 FQGNSA. The CDR3 nucleotides are TGTGCCAGCACCGTCCTTCAGGGGGCCTATGTCTACGAGCAGTACTTC. It encodes CASTVLQGAYVYEQYF. The whole variable domain, remainder taken from reference TRBV7-2 and TRBJ2-7, is GAGVSQSPSNKVTEKGKDVELRCDPISGHTALYWYRQSLGQGLEFLIYFQGNSAPDKSGLPSDRFSAERTGGSVSTLTIQRTQQEDSAVYLCASTVLQGAYVYEQYFGPGTRLTVT.

Turning to this clone: Distinct nucleotide sequences in the sample also encode this CDR3. The rearrangement uses TRBV2 and TRBJ1-5; 7 nucleotides match TRBD1. Looked up from germline, CDR1 is SNHLY and CDR2 is FYNNEI. This CDR3 spans 14 amino acids. J lost 5 bases, V lost 6 bases, and 7 bases had no gene match. The CDR3 is CASSPDRVDQPQHF. The CDR3 DNA follows: TGTGCCAGCAGCCCCGACAGGGTGGATCAGCCCCAGCATTTT.

V usage is TRBV30 and J usage is TRBJ2-7; TRBD2 matches at 12 bases. V was clipped by 1 base and J by 2 bases; unmatched bases: 3. Germline CDR1 reads GTSNPN; CDR2 reads SVGIG (reference sequence). The CDR3 is made up of 15 amino acids. CDR3 in DNA: TGTGCCTGGAGTGGACTAGCGGGAGACCCCTACGAGCAGTACTTC. Residues: CAWSGLAGDPYEQYF.

With regard to this clone: This specimen includes other DNA sequences encoding the same CDR3. The chain's CDR3 is CSVAGGSYEQYF. The CDR3 DNA follows: TGCAGCGTTGCGGGAGGGTCCTACGAGCAGTACTTC. The chain recombines TRBV29-1 with TRBJ2-7, with 8 bases fitting TRBD2. This CDR3 has 12 amino acids. CDR1 and CDR2 from the germline V gene are SQVTM and ANQGSEA. Germline trimming cut 4 bases from V and 1 base from J; bases unmatched to any gene: 0.

DNA for the CDR3: TGTGCCAGCAGCTTAGAGGGGGCGGTCAATGAGCAGTTCTTC. Protein product: CASSLEGAVNEQFF. The gene calls are TRBV7-9 and TRBJ2-1; 7 nucleotides agree with TRBD1. The trim removed 1 base at V and 6 bases at J, leaving 3 bases unmatched. The CDR3 loop spans 14 amino acids. Germline V CDR1 and CDR2: SEHNR, FQNEAQ (reference sequence). The variable domain in full, with the rest retrieved from reference TRBV7-9 and TRBJ2-1, is DTGVSQNPRHKITKRGQNVTFRCDPISEHNRLYWYRQTLGQGPEFLTYFQNEAQLEKSRLLSDRFSAERPKGSFSTLEIQRTEQGDSAMYLCASSLEGAVNEQFFGPGTRLTVL.

The V call is TRBV27, the J call TRBJ1-5, with a possible D match to TRBD1 (6 bases). V dropped 2 bases and J dropped 0 bases, with 11 bases sitting between them. The CDR3 is 16 residues long. Germline V gives CDR1 MNHEY, CDR2 SMNVEV (reference sequence). The CDR3: CASSLRGTYSNQPQHF. The CDR3 nucleotides are TGTGCCAGCAGTTTAAGGGGGACCTATAGCAATCAGCCCCAGCATTTT.

J is TRBJ2-1 and V is TRBV5-1, with TRBD2 matching 8 bases. This CDR3 has 16 amino acids. With 0 bases clipped from V and 8 bases from J, the junction kept 10 bases outside the gene matches. Germline V gene sequence: CDR1 SGHRS, CDR2 YFSETQ. As DNA, the CDR3 is TGCGCCAGCAGCTTGGAAGCGGGAGTAGTCTGGGATGAGCAGTTCTTC. Translated: CASSLEAGVVWDEQFF.

This clone was picked up one time. The chain has TRBV7-2 and TRBJ2-7; 11 positions agree with TRBD2. CDR1 and CDR2 from the germline V gene are SGHTA and FQGNSA. The V gene end was trimmed by 2 bases and the J gene end by 12 bases; junction bases not matched to a gene: 9. The CDR3 is 14 residues long. CDR3 bases: TGTGCCAGCAGCTTAACCTTAGCGGGAGGGTTACTGTACTTC. Its translation: CASSLTLAGGLLYF.

The gene calls are TRBV5-4 and TRBJ2-7; 9 nucleotides line up with TRBD1. This CDR3 region has 14 residues. CDR1 is SGHNT, CDR2 YYREEE, per germline (reference sequence). Trimming removed 1 base from V and 4 bases from J; junction bases left unmatched: 3. The CDR3 DNA reads TGTGCCAGCAGCTTGCGGGACAGGGCGTACGAGCAGTACTTC. Encoded protein: CASSLRDRAYEQYF.

This chain uses TRBV28 with TRBJ2-3, with D unresolved. Trimming pared 6 bases from V and 8 bases from J, leaving 18 bases between. In germline, CDR1 is MDHEN, CDR2 SYDVKM. The CDR3 spans 14 residues. The CDR3 nucleotides read TGTGCCAGCAGCCAACCGACCGGCAGGCGTACGCAGTATTTT. Residues: CASSQPTGRRTQYF.

The chain employs TRBV5-6 and TRBJ1-2; D unclear. The CDR3 runs to 16 residues. Trimming took 2 bases from V and 4 from J, leaving 18 bases between them. Germline-derived CDR1 and CDR2 are SGHDT and YYEEEE. The CDR3 protein is CASSLYFPGMIYGYTF. CDR3 nucleotide sequence: TGTGCCAGCAGCTTATATTTTCCAGGAATGATCTATGGCTACACCTTC.

The chain carries TRBV24-1 and TRBJ1-2; possibly TRBD1 for D (6 bases). Germline V lookup: CDR1 KGHDR, CDR2 SFDVKD. The CDR3 totals 14 residues. V was shortened by 6 bases and J by 1 base, with 11 bases between the two germline ends. The chain's CDR3 is CATSQTGSNYGYTF. DNA for the CDR3: TGTGCCACCAGTCAAACAGGGAGTAACTATGGCTACACCTTC.

The J gene is TRBJ2-2, the V gene TRBV4-3; D gene ambiguous. The CDR3 is made up of 17 amino acids. Deletions cut 0 bases from V and 5 bases from J, with 16 bases between. CDR1 and CDR2 from the germline V gene are LGHNA and YSLEER. CDR3 sequence (DNA): TGCGCCAGCAGCCAAGATGTCCCGCTAGTAATGACCGGGGAGCTGTTTTTT. Translating it yields CASSQDVPLVMTGELFF.

This chain joins TRBV6-2 or TRBV6-3 and TRBJ1-5; D not certain. Trimming stripped 0 bases from V and 10 bases from J, with 16 bases between. The CDR3 is 15 amino acids. Germline V gives CDR1 MNHEY, CDR2 SVGEGT. The CDR3 protein is CASSYSEGPEGPQHF. The DNA of the CDR3 is TGTGCCAGCAGTTACTCCGAAGGGCCGGAGGGACCCCAGCATTTT.

The rearrangement uses TRBV12-3 or TRBV12-4 and TRBJ2-2; 8 nucleotides align to TRBD2. J was trimmed by 8 bases and V by 3 bases; bases with no gene match: 2. This CDR3 has 13 residues. CDR3 region: CASSLGLVGELFF. In DNA form, the CDR3 reads TGTGCCAGCAGTTTGGGACTAGTTGGGGAGCTGTTTTTT.

A few counts support this clone. The CDR3 sequence: CASRSGSSYNSPLHF. The CDR3 DNA sequence: TGTGCCAGCAGGAGTGGGAGCTCCTATAATTCACCCCTCCACTTT. V gene TRBV2 combines with J gene TRBJ1-6; no clear D. V was pared by 6 bases and J by 0 bases, with 9 bases between. CDR1 is SNHLY and CDR2 is FYNNEI in the germline V gene. This CDR3 has 15 residues. Variable domain in full (rest from reference TRBV2 and TRBJ1-6): EPEVTQTPSHQVTQMGQEVILRCVPISNHLYFYWYRQILGQKVEFLVSFYNNEISEKSEIFDDQFSVERPDGSNFTLKIRSTKLEDSAMYFCASRSGSSYNSPLHFGNGTRLTVT.

For the CDR3, the DNA is TGTGCCAGCAGCTTAAGGAGCACCCAGAATAATGAAAAACTGTTTTTT. Translation: CASSLRSTQNNEKLFF. V gene TRBV7-2 combines with J gene TRBJ1-4; D gene ambiguous. Germline V gives CDR1 SGHTA, CDR2 FQGNSA. There are 16 residues in the CDR3. The V gene lost 2 bases and the J gene lost 4 bases, with 14 bases spanning the gap.

The chain couples TRBV4-2 to TRBJ1-1, with D perhaps TRBD1 (5 bases). The V gene lost 4 bases and the J gene lost 0 bases, with 18 bases spanning the gap. Germline V lookup: CDR1 LGHNA, CDR2 YNFKEQ. CDR3 length: 17 amino acids. In DNA, the CDR3 is TGTGCCAGCAGCCCACCCTCGGTGGGGGGGATGAACACTGAAGCTTTCTTT. As protein: CASSPPSVGGMNTEAFF.

The V call is TRBV7-9, the J call TRBJ1-3, with TRBD1 as a possible D gene (5 bases). The length of the CDR3 is 14 residues. The V and J ends lost 5 bases and 6 bases respectively, with 14 bases between them. Germline loops: CDR1 SEHNR, CDR2 FQNEAQ (reference sequence). This chain's CDR3 is CASSRSGGENTIYF. CDR3 DNA sequence: TGTGCCAGCAGCCGTTCGGGGGGAGAAAACACCATATATTTT.